The TCR beta chain described here comes from a study of cytomegalovirus exposure and HLA in healthy donors. Every donor was a healthy person donating bone marrow. This PCR relied on a set of 60 Vbeta primers and 13 Jbeta primers. The protocol was immunoSEQ multiplex PCR, while the TCRdb copy is restricted to in-frame clones and leaves out a portion. The table shows about 120,000 clones, with around 76% occurring only once. The CDR3 extends over 15 amino acids. Germline V gene sequence: CDR1 MNHEY, CDR2 SVGAGI. The V end lost 2 bases, the J end lost 3 bases, and 13 bases lay between the germline ends. The clonotype comes from a man in his sixties in good health and CMV-seropositive. This chain uses TRBV6-5 with TRBJ1-2, with unresolved D. The specimen sequenced was PBMCs. CDR3 in amino acids: CASSYRSGAHYGYTF. CDR3 nucleotide sequence: TGTGCCAGCAGTTACCGGTCGGGAGCGCACTATGGCTACACCTTC.